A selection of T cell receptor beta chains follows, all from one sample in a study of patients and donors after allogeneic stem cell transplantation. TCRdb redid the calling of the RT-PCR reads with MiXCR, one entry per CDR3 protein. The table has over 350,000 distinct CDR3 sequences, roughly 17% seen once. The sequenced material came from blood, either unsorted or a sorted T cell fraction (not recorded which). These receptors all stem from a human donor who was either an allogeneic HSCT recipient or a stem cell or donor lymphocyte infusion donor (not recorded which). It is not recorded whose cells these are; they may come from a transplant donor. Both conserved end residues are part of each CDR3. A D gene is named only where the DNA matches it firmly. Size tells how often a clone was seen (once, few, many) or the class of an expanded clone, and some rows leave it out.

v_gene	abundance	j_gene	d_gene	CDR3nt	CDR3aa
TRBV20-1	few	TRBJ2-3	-	TGCAGTGCTAGCTTCCCCGTCACAGATACGCAGTATTTT	CSASFPVTDTQYF
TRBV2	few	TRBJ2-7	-	TGTGCCAGCAGATGGACAGTGGCGACTTACGAGCAGTACTTC	CASRWTVATYEQYF
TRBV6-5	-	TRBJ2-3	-	TGTGCCAGCAGTTACGGGGAGCGGAAGGTAGGGGATACGCAGTATTTT	CASSYGERKVGDTQYF
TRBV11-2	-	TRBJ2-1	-	TGTGCCAGCAGCGCCTCTTACTACAATGAGCAGTTCTTC	CASSASYYNEQFF
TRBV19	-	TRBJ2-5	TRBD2	TGTGCCAGTAGTATTGGGTGGATGACTAGCGGGAGGGCCAAAGAGACCCAGTACTTC	CASSIGWMTSGRAKETQYF
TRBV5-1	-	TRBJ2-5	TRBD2	TGCGCCAGCAGTTGGCCGGGCGGACTAGCGGAGACCCAGTACTTC	CASSWPGGLAETQYF
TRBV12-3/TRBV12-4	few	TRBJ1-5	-	TGTGCCAGCAGTTTCAACGACGAGAGGCATTTT	CASSFNDERHF
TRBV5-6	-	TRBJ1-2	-	TGTGCCAGCAGCTTGGCCCGGGTCCCTGAAGTCTATGGCTACACCTTC	CASSLARVPEVYGYTF
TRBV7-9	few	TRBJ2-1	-	TGTGCCAGCAGTCGCGGGTTGAGCTCCTACAATGAGCAGTTCTTC	CASSRGLSSYNEQFF
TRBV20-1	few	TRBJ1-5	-	TGCAGTGCTGGAGGGAGGACTTTCAATCAGCCCCAGCATTTT	CSAGGRTFNQPQHF
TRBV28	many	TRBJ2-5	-	TGTGCCAGCCGAGACCGAACCAGTGGGGAGACCCAGTACTTC	CASRDRTSGETQYF
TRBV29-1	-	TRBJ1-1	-	TGCAGCGTAGTCGTACAGATGAACACTGAAGCTTTCTTT	CSVVVQMNTEAFF